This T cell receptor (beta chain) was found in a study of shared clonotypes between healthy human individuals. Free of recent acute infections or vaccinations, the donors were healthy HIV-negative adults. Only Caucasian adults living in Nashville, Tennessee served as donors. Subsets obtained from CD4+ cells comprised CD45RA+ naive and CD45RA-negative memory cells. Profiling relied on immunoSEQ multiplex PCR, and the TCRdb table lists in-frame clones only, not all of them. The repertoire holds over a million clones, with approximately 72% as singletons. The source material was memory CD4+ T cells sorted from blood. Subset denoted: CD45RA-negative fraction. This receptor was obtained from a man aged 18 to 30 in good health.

The CDR3 reads CASSLRTEPNNSPLHF. For the CDR3, the DNA is TGTGCCAGCAGCCTAAGGACAGAGCCGAACAATTCACCCCTCCACTTT. The J gene is TRBJ1-6, the V gene TRBV13; TRBD1 might be the D (6 bases). In germline, CDR1 is PRHDT, CDR2 FYEKMQ (reference sequence). Trimming stripped 5 bases from V and 7 bases from J, with 18 bases between. The CDR3 loop spans 16 amino acids.